This section outlines one T cell receptor (beta chain) sequence together with its context. In the study's own analysis: How many nucleated cells were present was estimated from reference gene primer amplification. TCRdb's copy holds only in-frame clones and misses some; the assay was immunoSEQ multiplex PCR. V and J calls plus clone size are reproduced from that table; the DNA served to infer D and trimming. The table has 380,000 or so clones, about 80% seen once. The sample originates from a study of blood T cell repertoires in COVID-19. Study overall: PBMCs, B-cell-depleted T cells, or T cells were the source of the cDNA or gDNA that made up the material.

This CDR3 region has 12 residues. V shed 8 bases and J shed 4 bases, with 11 bases lying between them. Germline V CDR1 and CDR2: MNHEY, SVGAGI. V usage is TRBV6-5 and J usage is TRBJ1-2, with a weak D call TRBD1 (6 bases). The sequenced material came from peripheral blood. This TCR was recovered from a human donor with acute or convalescent COVID-19. The donor label of this sample is uncertain. The CDR3 DNA reads as TGTGCCAGCGGACAGAGAGTCTATGGCTACACCTTC. Its protein is CASGQRVYGYTF.